Here is one TCR beta chain with its context. Its antigen is not known. Primers for the PCR totalled 60 Vbeta and 13 Jbeta. Using immunoSEQ multiplex PCR, the repertoire was profiled, and TCRdb retains in-frame clones only, with some absent. This table holds tens of thousands of clones, around 80% found once. This CDR3 region has 18 residues. Germline V gene sequence: CDR1 SEHNR, CDR2 FQNEAQ (reference sequence). With V trimmed by 6 bases and J by 3 bases, 18 bases remained unmatched. This entry comes from a study of cytomegalovirus exposure and HLA in healthy donors. Findings and limits, study-wide: Rarity marked most TCR sequences, yet some public TCRs occurred in many donors. Presence/absence comparisons presumed near-even sequencing depth among donors. Within an earlier analysis, most TCR beta V segments proved productive either about 90% or about 30% of the time. The sole available immune exposure information was CMV serostatus.

The chain has TRBV7-9 and TRBJ1-1; TRBD1 matches 8 bases. Sequenced: PBMCs. The TCR was taken from a middle-aged man in good health and CMV-seronegative. The DNA for the CDR3 is TGTGCCAGCAGTCAAGAGGGGACAGGTCTTGGATTGCACACTGAAGCTTTCTTT. Protein product: CASSQEGTGLGLHTEAFF.